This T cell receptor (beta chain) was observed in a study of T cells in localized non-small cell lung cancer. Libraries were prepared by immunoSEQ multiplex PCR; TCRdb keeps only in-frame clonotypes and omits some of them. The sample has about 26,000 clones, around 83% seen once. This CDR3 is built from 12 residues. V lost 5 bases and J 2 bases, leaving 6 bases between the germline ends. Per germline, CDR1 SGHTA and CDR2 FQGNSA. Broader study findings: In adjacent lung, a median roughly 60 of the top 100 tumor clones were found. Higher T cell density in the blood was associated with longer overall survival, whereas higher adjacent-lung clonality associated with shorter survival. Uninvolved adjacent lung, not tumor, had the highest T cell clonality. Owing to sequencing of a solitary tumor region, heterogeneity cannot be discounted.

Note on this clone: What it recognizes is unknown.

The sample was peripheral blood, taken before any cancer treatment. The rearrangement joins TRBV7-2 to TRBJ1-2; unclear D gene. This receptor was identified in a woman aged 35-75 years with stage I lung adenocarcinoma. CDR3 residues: CASSQRNYGYTF. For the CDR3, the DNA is TGTGCCAGCAGCCAGAGAAACTATGGCTACACCTTC.